The subject of this entry is one TCR beta chain. TCRdb's copy holds only in-frame clones and misses some; the assay was immunoSEQ multiplex PCR. The sample carries more than 95,000 clones, roughly four fifths recorded once. This sample is part of a study of blood T cell repertoires in COVID-19. Trimming removed 6 bases at V and 6 bases at J, with 14 bases between. The CDR3 covers 14 residues. Germline-derived CDR1 and CDR2 are SGHDN and FVKESK. J is TRBJ1-4 and V is TRBV14; possible D gene TRBD1, 6 bases. This TCR was sampled from a woman of 80 years or more with active or convalescent COVID-19. The sequenced sample was peripheral blood. The CDR3 protein is CASSPGTLYEKLFF. The CDR3 DNA reads as TGTGCCAGCAGTCCCGGGACACTTTATGAAAAACTGTTTTTT.